This note documents a single T cell receptor beta chain sequence. Data came from immunoSEQ multiplex PCR; TCRdb stores just in-frame clones and leaves some out. The data contain about 360,000 clones, around 86% of them singletons. The source of the sample is a study of blood T cell repertoires in COVID-19. Overall study context: Samples of COVID-19 (acute and convalescent) were obtained from the United States, Italy and Spain.

The CDR3 has 12 amino acids. CDR1 SEHNR and CDR2 FQNEAQ come from the germline V gene (reference sequence). The V gene lost 11 bases and the J gene lost 2 bases, with 7 bases spanning the gap. This TCR was sampled from a human donor in a cohort sampled during active COVID-19. The sample consisted of peripheral blood. This chain uses TRBV7-9 with TRBJ1-6; D possibly corresponds to TRBD1 (6 bases). The DNA for the CDR3 is TGTGCCGGGGACACCTATAATTCACCCCTCCACTTT. Protein sequence: CAGDTYNSPLHF.